These 15 T cell receptor beta chains were all obtained from the same sample, sequenced in a study of blood T cell repertoires in COVID-19. Sequenced by immunoSEQ multiplex PCR; TCRdb stores in-frame clones only, minus some. In the table there are 400,000 to 550,000 clones, about 85% of which are singletons. Sequenced input: PBMCs or T cells enriched from blood (not recorded which). Source of these receptors: a woman under 30 with acute COVID-19.

V and J are TRBV10-2 and TRBJ1-2; weak D call: TRBD1 (6 bases). This CDR3 has 15 residues. The V end was cut by 6 bases, the J end by 7 bases, with 21 bases between. Germline loops: CDR1 WSHSY, CDR2 SAAADI. CDR3 protein: CASSRDRIPPTGYTF. Here the CDR3 DNA reads TGCGCCAGCAGCCGAGACAGGATCCCCCCTACTGGCTACACCTTC.

V gene TRBV7-3 combines with J gene TRBJ2-1, with a weak D call TRBD2 (6 bases). Trimming shortened V by 0 bases and J by 9 bases, and 12 bases separated the two germline ends. The CDR3 sequence is 14 residues long. Germline loops: CDR1 SGHTA, CDR2 FQGTGA. CDR3 DNA: TGTGCCAGCAGCTTAACCAGGCTGGGGGGTGAGCAGTTCTTC. Translation gives CASSLTRLGGEQFF.

The chain couples TRBV19 to TRBJ2-2; 7 positions match TRBD1. This CDR3 comprises 13 residues. J was trimmed by 9 bases and V by 7 bases; bases with no gene match: 8. Germline V gives CDR1 LNHDA, CDR2 SQIVND (reference sequence). The chain's CDR3 is CASTRQGMRELFF. The CDR3 DNA reads as TGTGCCAGTACTAGACAGGGAATGCGGGAGCTGTTTTTT.

This clone showed up just once. The CDR3 nucleotides read TGTGCCAGCACAACCACTACACAGGGTGGCTATGGCTACACCTTC. Residues: CASTTTTQGGYGYTF. The V and J genes are TRBV5-4 and TRBJ1-2, with a weak D call TRBD1 (6 bases). Germline lookup yields CDR1 SGHNT and CDR2 YYREEE (reference sequence). The CDR3 has 15 residues. V was clipped by 6 bases and J by 4 bases, with 19 bases between them. The variable domain in full, completed from reference TRBV5-4 and TRBJ1-2, reads ETGVTQSPTHLIKTRGQQVTLRCSSQSGHNTVSWYQQALGQGPQFIFQYYREEENGRGNFPPRFSGLQFPNYSSELNVNALELDDSALYLCASTTTTQGGYGYTFGSGTRLTVV.

In its sample, this clone was seen a few times. J is TRBJ1-2 and V is TRBV7-9; TRBD1 aligns across 7 bases. J was trimmed by 13 bases and V by 7 bases; bases with no gene match: 18. Germline V gene data show CDR1 as SEHNR and CDR2 as FQNEAQ (reference sequence). This CDR3 comprises 14 residues. CDR3 in amino acids: CASTIFGGQVDPTF. As DNA, the CDR3 is TGTGCCAGCACTATATTTGGTGGACAGGTAGATCCCACCTTC.

The gene calls are TRBV14 and TRBJ1-4; D remains ambiguous. The germline gives CDR1 SGHDN, CDR2 FVKESK. Trimming removed 1 base at V and 7 bases at J, with 13 bases between. The CDR3 totals 15 residues. CDR3 nucleotides: TGTGCCAGCAGCCAAGGGCTTCATATTGGTGAAAAACTGTTTTTT. Residues: CASSQGLHIGEKLFF.

A single count supports this clone. The chain links TRBV12-3 or TRBV12-4 to TRBJ2-7, with a tentative D call TRBD2 (5 bases). The better agreement between TRBJ2-4 and the DNA end casts doubt on the J call. The CDR3 runs 11 residues. The DNA of the CDR3 is TGTGCCAGCAGCTCCGGGATCATTCAGTACTTC. Protein product: CASSSGIIQYF.

V and J are TRBV7-2 and TRBJ2-7, with 9 bases fitting TRBD2. The germline V gene has CDR1 SGHTA and CDR2 FQGNSA. There are 15 residues in the CDR3. J lost 2 bases, V lost 4 bases, and 6 bases had no gene match. CDR3 amino acids: CASSSSGTSTYEQYF. CDR3 sequence (DNA): TGTGCCAGCAGCTCCTCCGGGACTAGCACCTACGAGCAGTACTTC.

The chain links TRBV27 to TRBJ2-3; D not certain. The ends were cut back, 3 bases at V and 1 base at J, with 5 bases in the middle. The CDR3 loop spans 13 amino acids. Germline CDR1 is MNHEY and CDR2 is SMNVEV (reference sequence). CDR3 in amino acids: CASSFYGTDTQYF. The CDR3 coding sequence is TGTGCCAGCAGTTTTTATGGCACAGATACGCAGTATTTT.

V gene TRBV7-2 combines with J gene TRBJ1-1; D remains unclear. Germline CDR1 is SGHTA and CDR2 is FQGNSA. Trimming removed 3 bases from V and 2 bases from J, with 4 bases in between. The CDR3 spans 12 residues. DNA for the CDR3: TGTGCCAGCAGCTTTACAAACACTGAAGCTTTCTTT. It yields the protein CASSFTNTEAFF.

This chain uses TRBV5-5 with TRBJ2-3, with D hard to call. CDR1 is SGHKS, CDR2 YYEKEE, per germline (reference sequence). V was pared by 0 bases and J by 2 bases, with 10 bases between. The CDR3 extends over 15 amino acids. CDR3 sequence (DNA): TGTGCCAGCAGCTTGGTAGAGATCCTCACAGATACGCAGTATTTT. Amino acids: CASSLVEILTDTQYF.

The rearrangement uses TRBV11-2 and TRBJ2-7, with TRBD1 identical over 8 bases. Germline V gene lookup returns CDR1 SGHAT and CDR2 FQNNGV. With V trimmed by 2 bases and J by 3 bases, 6 bases remained unmatched. CDR3 length: 15 residues. The CDR3 bases are TGTGCCAGCAGCTTACCCCGACAGGGGATCTACGAGCAGTACTTC. Translation: CASSLPRQGIYEQYF.

The rearrangement links TRBV6-2 or TRBV6-3 to TRBJ1-5, with D unresolved. This CDR3 spans 13 amino acids. Germline-derived CDR1 and CDR2 are MNHEY and SVGEGT. V gave up 5 bases and J gave up 8 bases, with 13 bases separating them. CDR3 DNA sequence: TGTGCCAGCAGTGGAAATCGGGGTGAGCCCCAGCATTTT. Amino acids: CASSGNRGEPQHF.

The V and J genes are TRBV14 and TRBJ2-3; TRBD2 matches at 8 bases. V lost 1 base to trimming and J lost 3 bases; unmatched junction nucleotides: 6. CDR3 length: 16 residues. Germline values: CDR1 SGHDN, CDR2 FVKESK. This CDR3 is CASSQGGSGRTDTQYF. CDR3 in DNA: TGTGCCAGCAGCCAAGGGGGAAGCGGGAGAACAGATACGCAGTATTTT.

This clone turned up a few times. The chain has TRBV27 and TRBJ1-5; the D gene is possibly TRBD1 (6 bases). The germline V and J ends were trimmed by 5 bases and 6 bases, with 11 bases remaining between them. The CDR3 is made up of 13 amino acids. CDR1 and CDR2 (germline): MNHEY, SMNVEV (reference sequence). CDR3 nucleotides: TGTGCCAGCAGTACCGGACAGTTTCAGCCCCAGCATTTT. It encodes CASSTGQFQPQHF.